These 16 T cell receptor beta chains were sequenced from one sample in a study of cytomegalovirus exposure and HLA in healthy donors. Primers: 60 Vbeta forward and 13 Jbeta reverse. Libraries were prepared by immunoSEQ multiplex PCR; TCRdb keeps only in-frame clonotypes and omits some of them. The repertoire shows more than 100,000 clones; the top ten hold about 3%. Sequenced material: PBMCs. Receptors originate from a man aged 40-50 years in good health and CMV-seronegative.

V is TRBV7-8 and J is TRBJ2-7; the D gene is possibly TRBD2 (6 bases). CDR1 SGHVS and CDR2 FQNEAQ come from the germline V gene. The CDR3 totals 15 residues. Trimming pared 5 bases from V and 2 bases from J, leaving 16 bases between. Here the CDR3 reads CASSPLGGMAYEQYF. The CDR3 DNA follows: TGTGCCAGCAGCCCGCTGGGGGGAATGGCCTACGAGCAGTACTTC.

CDR3 DNA: TGTGCCAGCAGTCCCCGGGGGGGCGCCGGGAGGCCCCAGCATTTT. Amino acids: CASSPRGGAGRPQHF. This chain links TRBV27 with TRBJ1-5; D might be TRBD1 (6 bases). V was cut by 5 bases and J by 9 bases, with 20 bases left in between. The CDR3 sequence is 15 residues long. Germline V gene data show CDR1 as MNHEY and CDR2 as SMNVEV (reference sequence).

This chain uses TRBV5-1 with TRBJ2-3; 12 bases are shared with TRBD1. The germline CDR1 and CDR2 sequences are SGHRS and YFSETQ. CDR3 length: 16 amino acids. The trim removed 0 bases at V and 5 bases at J, leaving 4 bases unmatched. The CDR3 nucleotides are TGCGCCAGCAGCTTGGGCCGGGACAGGGGGCTAGATACGCAGTATTTT. Protein: CASSLGRDRGLDTQYF.

This chain links TRBV5-1 with TRBJ2-7; D is ambiguous. Germline V lookup: CDR1 SGHRS, CDR2 YFSETQ. V lost 3 bases, J lost 6 bases, and 10 bases lay in between. The CDR3 has 12 amino acids. The CDR3 spells CASSYASGEQYF. CDR3 DNA sequence: TGCGCCAGCAGCTATGCGAGTGGCGAGCAGTACTTC.

This chain joins TRBV7-2 and TRBJ2-7, with 9 nucleotides matching TRBD2. Trimming at V came to 8 bases and at J to 2 bases, leaving 7 bases not matched to a gene. Germline V CDR1 and CDR2: SGHTA, FQGNSA. This CDR3 is built from 14 residues. The chain's CDR3 is CASGNLAGPYEQYF. CDR3 in DNA: TGTGCCAGCGGAAATCTAGCGGGACCCTACGAGCAGTACTTC.

The rearrangement uses TRBV9 and TRBJ2-3, with D hard to call. Germline V lookup: CDR1 SGDLS, CDR2 YYNGEE. V was trimmed by 0 bases and J by 2 bases, leaving 13 bases between them. The CDR3 extends over 16 amino acids. CDR3 DNA sequence: TGTGCCAGCAGCGTAGGGTCGAGCTTAGACACAGATACGCAGTATTTT. The encoded protein is CASSVGSSLDTDTQYF.

The chain uses TRBV6-1 and TRBJ2-2; TRBD1 matches at 8 bases. Germline CDR1 and CDR2: MNHNS and SASEGT. The J segment lost 9 bases and the V segment lost 5 bases, leaving 5 bases of the junction unmatched. The CDR3 contains 13 residues. The CDR3 region is CASSTTGVRELFF. For the CDR3, the DNA is TGTGCCAGCAGTACGACAGGGGTTCGGGAGCTGTTTTTT.

The J gene is TRBJ1-5, the V gene TRBV27, with D tentatively TRBD1 (6 bases). Between the trimmed V and J ends, which lost 3 bases and 1 base, there was a span of 13 bases. Germline V lookup: CDR1 MNHEY, CDR2 SMNVEV (reference sequence). CDR3 length equals 16 residues. For the CDR3, the DNA is TGTGCCAGCAGTTTGCGGGGGGCAATGAGCAATCAGCCCCAGCATTTT. Residues: CASSLRGAMSNQPQHF.

This chain connects TRBV7-2 to TRBJ2-7; no clear D. CDR3 length equals 14 residues. CDR1 and CDR2 (germline): SGHTA, FQGNSA. The ends were cut back, 2 bases at V and 3 bases at J, with 11 bases in the middle. In DNA form, the CDR3 reads TGTGCCAGCAGCTTACTGAACACCATCTACGAGCAGTACTTC. Protein product: CASSLLNTIYEQYF.

The V and J genes are TRBV5-6 and TRBJ1-1, with D possibly matching TRBD1 (5 bases). Germline V CDR1 and CDR2: SGHDT, YYEEEE. Trimming stripped 0 bases from V and 3 bases from J, with 15 bases between. This CDR3 region has 16 residues. Here the CDR3 DNA reads TGTGCCAGCAGCTTGGCCCCGCAGGGAGGGTACACTGAAGCTTTCTTT. This gives the protein CASSLAPQGGYTEAFF.

V usage is TRBV19 and J usage is TRBJ1-5; TRBD1 aligns across 7 bases. This CDR3 is built from 17 residues. V dropped 4 bases and J dropped 3; count of bases not matched to a gene: 12. Germline CDR1 and CDR2: LNHDA and SQIVND (reference sequence). The CDR3 region has the DNA TGTGCCAGTAGTACCCAGGGGGGACCTCTATCCAATCAGCCCCAGCATTTT. Its protein is CASSTQGGPLSNQPQHF.

This rearrangement joins TRBV5-1 to TRBJ2-1; maybe TRBD1 (5 bases). V was clipped by 2 bases and J by 3 bases, with 18 bases between them. The CDR3 extends over 17 amino acids. Germline V lookup: CDR1 SGHRS, CDR2 YFSETQ. The CDR3 here is CASSLNRSGINYNEQFF. DNA of the CDR3: TGCGCCAGCAGCTTAAATAGATCAGGGATTAACTACAATGAGCAGTTCTTC.

This chain links TRBV7-8 with TRBJ2-1; a possible D gene is TRBD1 (6 bases). V was trimmed by 7 bases and J by 9 bases, leaving 22 bases between them. The germline CDR1 and CDR2 sequences are SGHVS and FQNEAQ. The CDR3 has 15 residues. CDR3 in DNA: TGTGCCAGCACCGAGCGTGGGGGCAGACGGACTGAGCAGTTCTTC. As protein: CASTERGGRRTEQFF.

The J gene is TRBJ2-3, the V gene TRBV5-1; no reliable D call. Germline-derived CDR1 and CDR2 are SGHRS and YFSETQ. V lost 1 base to trimming and J lost 2 bases, with 11 bases between them. The CDR3 is 15 residues long. CDR3 nucleotide sequence: TGCGCCAGCAGCTTGTGGGCACAACCCACAGATACGCAGTATTTT. Translating it yields CASSLWAQPTDTQYF. Together with reference TRBV5-1 and TRBJ2-3, the CDR3 gives the full variable domain: KAGVTQTPRYLIKTRGQQVTLSCSPISGHRSVSWYQQTPGQGLQFLFEYFSETQRNKGNFPGRFSGRQFSNSRSEMNVSTLELGDSALYLCASSLWAQPTDTQYFGPGTRLTVL.

The chain recombines TRBV30 with TRBJ2-7, with 8 bases lining up with TRBD1. The V gene end was trimmed by 7 bases and the J gene end by 5 bases; junction bases not matched to a gene: 10. The CDR3 has 13 amino acids. The germline CDR1 and CDR2 sequences are GTSNPN and SVGIG (reference sequence). The chain's CDR3 is CASTGQGAHEQYF. CDR3 nucleotide sequence: TGTGCCTCAACGGGGCAGGGGGCCCACGAGCAGTACTTC.

The chain employs TRBV5-4 and TRBJ2-1; no reliable D call. Deletions cut 0 bases from V and 10 bases from J, with 11 bases between. Germline CDR1 and CDR2: SGHNT and YYREEE (reference sequence). The CDR3 loop spans 13 amino acids. The CDR3 loop reads CASSLGTPWEQFF. CDR3 in DNA: TGTGCCAGCAGCTTGGGTACACCCTGGGAGCAGTTCTTC.